This entry describes one TCR beta chain. Its recognized antigen is unknown. The input lacks base qualities; no much larger clone sits a single base away. The collaborating institutions used their own protocols to collect whole blood in K2EDTA tubes. Collaborator samples were shipped for TCRbeta analysis as frozen whole blood, isolated PBMCs, or DNA extracted from either sample type. This specimen belongs to a study of blood T cell repertoires in COVID-19 (dated by TCRdb to about 2020). Describing the broader study: Samples from collaborators originated in the United States, Italy and Spain and spanned both the acute and convalescent phases of COVID-19. The prospective study material was composed of cDNA or gDNA derived from T cells, B-cell-depleted T cells, or PBMCs. The dataset comprised deeply sampled blood TCRbeta repertoires from subjects exposed to, actively infected with, or recovered from COVID-19. The repertoires were released in a freely available public database meant as a resource for research on the immune response to SARS-CoV-2. The sample metadata nearly always contained a de-identified subject ID, COVID-19 status, age in years and sex. The samples were drawn from the first 160 participants of the ongoing ImmuneRACE study and from 950 to 1,500 subjects provided by 6 global collaborators. HLA class I and class II types, where available, came from metadata supplied by the sample provider rather than from assay-based typing.

Relative to germline, V is missing 4 bases and J is missing 0 bases, with 13 bases of the junction outside any gene match. Counted from cysteine to phenylalanine, this CDR3 has 18 amino acids. Only the CDR3 portion is preserved as DNA: 54 bases, with reading frame beginning at the first base. Sequences LGHDT (CDR1) and YNNKEL (CDR2) are obtained from the germline V gene (reference sequence). Paper-wide results and their limitations: The quantity of clinical and demographic metadata differed by source and by participant and was supplied without curation.

TCRbeta CDR3 regions were amplified from genomic DNA using the immunoSEQ Assay, a bias-controlled multiplex PCR. Per the authors' processing: Nucleated cell counts per sample were estimated from amplification of reference gene primers within the assay. To quantify the absolute abundance of each unique TCRbeta CDR3 rearrangement, sequence reads were collapsed and filtered. For each sample, productive Simpson clonality was calculated by taking the square root of Simpson's diversity index across productive rearrangements. Held by TCRdb, this immuneACCESS table contains in-frame sequences only and omits some clones. Under half of the omission traces to an unresolved V gene where checked; the cause of the rest is unknown. The DNA gave D and trimming, while V, J and clone size come from that table. The sample yields about 130,000 clones; 60% to 85% were counted once. The ten most abundant clones make up about a fifth of the sample.

Sequences were obtained from peripheral blood. The V and J genes are TRBV3-1 (or the pseudogene TRBV3-2) and TRBJ1-2; the junction holds 8 bases that match TRBD1. The receptor's source is an elderly man with acute or convalescent COVID-19. The CDR3 region: CASSPGQGRYPANYGYTF. The nucleotide sequence is TGTGCCAGCAGCCCCGGACAGGGACGATACCCAGCTAACTATGGCTACACCTTC.